Presented here are 18 T cell receptor beta chains from one specimen sequenced in a study of T cells in narcolepsy. Here immunoSEQ multiplex PCR was the method, and the copy in TCRdb shows in-frame clones only, minus some. The data show about 40,000 clones, approximately 89% seen once. Specimen: CD45RA- memory CD4+ T cells from PBMCs. The receptors were gathered from a human donor with narcolepsy.

This rearrangement joins TRBV6-1 to TRBJ2-5, with D perhaps matching TRBD2 (5 bases). V lost 2 bases and J lost 7, with 17 bases in between. The CDR3 covers 15 residues. Germline loops: CDR1 MNHNS, CDR2 SASEGT. The CDR3 spells CASSEKGSGWATQYF. The CDR3 region has the DNA TGTGCCAGCAGTGAAAAGGGAAGCGGTTGGGCGACCCAGTACTTC.

The V and J genes are TRBV29-1 and TRBJ1-2; tentatively, D is TRBD1 (5 bases). The V gene's germline CDR1 is SQVTM and CDR2 ANQGSEA. The CDR3 is made up of 14 amino acids. The V gene lost 5 bases and the J gene lost 7 bases, with 20 bases spanning the gap. Written as DNA, the CDR3 is TGCAGCGTTCTAATGAAGGAGACAGTTGGTGGCTACACCTTC. It translates to CSVLMKETVGGYTF.

The chain joins TRBV30 to TRBJ1-3; maybe TRBD1 (6 bases). The V gene's germline CDR1 is GTSNPN and CDR2 SVGIG (reference sequence). The CDR3 extends over 16 amino acids. Trimming stripped 2 bases from V and 2 bases from J, with 16 bases between. The CDR3 DNA reads as TGTGCCTGGAGTACCTACCCCGGGACAACTGGAAACACCATATATTTT. Amino acids: CAWSTYPGTTGNTIYF.

The chain employs TRBV28 and TRBJ1-6; D is perhaps TRBD1 (6 bases). The CDR3 runs 11 residues. CDR1 and CDR2 (germline): MDHEN, SYDVKM. V gave up 5 bases and J gave up 18 bases, with 14 bases separating them. The CDR3 is CASSDVGGAHF. The DNA of the CDR3 is TGTGCCAGCAGTGACGTCGGGGGGGCCCACTTT.

As DNA, the CDR3 is TGTGCCAGCAGCTTTGAGGGGGCGAATAATTCACCCCTCCACTTT. Encoded protein: CASSFEGANNSPLHF. The J gene is TRBJ1-6, the V gene TRBV7-2, with 7 bases identical to TRBD1. The trim removed 3 bases at V and 5 bases at J, leaving 4 bases unmatched. The V gene's germline CDR1 is SGHTA and CDR2 FQGNSA. The length of the CDR3 is 15 residues.

The chain has TRBV6-5 and TRBJ2-5, with D tentatively TRBD1 (6 bases). Germline assignment: CDR1 MNHEY and CDR2 SVGAGI. CDR3 size: 14 residues. Deletions cut 5 bases from V and 2 bases from J, with 12 bases between. CDR3 sequence (DNA): TGTGCCAGCAGTGAATGGACAGATCAAGAGACCCAGTACTTC. As protein: CASSEWTDQETQYF.

This clone was recorded only once. The chain is built from TRBV9 and TRBJ2-7; the match to TRBD2 covers 10 bases. J gave up 7 bases and V 0 bases, and 7 bases lay outside the gene matches. CDR3 size: 15 residues. The germline V gene encodes CDR1 SGDLS and CDR2 YYNGEE. CDR3 residues: CASSVGSGGAEEQYF. In nucleotides, the CDR3 is TGTGCCAGCAGCGTAGGAAGCGGGGGGGCTGAAGAGCAGTACTTC.

V and J are TRBV9 and TRBJ1-6; D gene ambiguous. The CDR3 extends over 16 amino acids. Germline assignment: CDR1 SGDLS and CDR2 YYNGEE. Trimming removed 9 bases from V and 5 bases from J, with 21 bases in between. The CDR3 loop is CATPVRAFSDNSPLHF. CDR3 sequence (DNA): TGTGCCACCCCCGTAAGGGCATTCTCGGATAATTCACCCCTCCACTTT.

V gene TRBV4-3 combines with J gene TRBJ2-3, with TRBD2 matching over 9 bases. Trimming took 2 bases from V and 4 from J; bases not matched to a gene: 10. The CDR3 spans 17 residues. Germline-derived CDR1 and CDR2 are LGHNA and YSLEER. Here the CDR3 reads CASSQKAGGRGADTQYF. The CDR3 DNA is TGCGCCAGCAGCCAAAAGGCGGGGGGGAGGGGCGCAGATACGCAGTATTTT.

CDR3 sequence (DNA): TGTGCCAGCAGCGCCCGACTAGCCTCGCAAGAGACCCAGTACTTC. Translation gives CASSARLASQETQYF. The chain employs TRBV11-3 and TRBJ2-5, with TRBD2 matching 7 bases. The CDR3 contains 15 residues. Trimming took 5 bases from V and 2 from J; bases not matched to a gene: 8. Per germline, CDR1 SGHNT and CDR2 YENEEA.

The chain has TRBV4-2 and TRBJ1-1, with 8 bases fitting TRBD1. Losses at the gene ends were 0 bases for V and 5 bases for J; bases not matched to a gene: 5. The germline CDR1 and CDR2 sequences are LGHNA and YNFKEQ. The CDR3 is 15 amino acids. The CDR3 reads CASSQEPRGLTEAFF. As DNA, the CDR3 is TGTGCCAGCAGCCAAGAGCCCAGGGGGCTTACTGAAGCTTTCTTT.

The chain joins TRBV12-5 to TRBJ2-1; 12 nucleotides line up with TRBD2. CDR1 is LGHNT and CDR2 is FRNRAP in the germline V gene. The CDR3 is 16 residues long. Losses at the gene ends were 5 bases for V and 8 bases for J; bases not matched to a gene: 10. The CDR3 nucleotides read TGTGCTAGTGGTATCGGGACTAGCGGGTGGTCAGATGAGCAGTTCTTC. It specifies CASGIGTSGWSDEQFF.

This clone was detected once. This sequence joins TRBV19 and TRBJ2-1; 10 bases line up with TRBD2. The germline gives CDR1 LNHDA, CDR2 SQIVND (reference sequence). The CDR3 loop spans 18 amino acids. Unmatched junction bases numbered 14, after V lost 4 bases and J lost 5 bases. CDR3 nucleotides: TGTGCCAGTAGTAGGGGGCGGCACACTAGCGGGACCCACAATGAGCAGTTCTTC. It is translated as CASSRGRHTSGTHNEQFF.

This chain joins TRBV25-1 and TRBJ2-1, with unresolved D. CDR1 MGHDK and CDR2 SYGVNS come from the germline V gene. The CDR3 runs 14 residues. The V end lost 1 base, the J end lost 8 bases, and 12 bases lay between the germline ends. CDR3 protein: CASSESKSLDEQFF. CDR3 in DNA: TGTGCCAGCAGTGAATCTAAGTCTCTGGATGAGCAGTTCTTC.

The gene calls are TRBV6-6 and TRBJ2-5; 14 positions match TRBD2. The V gene's germline CDR1 is MNHNY and CDR2 SVGAGI (reference sequence). J gave up 5 bases and V 9 bases, and 5 bases lay outside the gene matches. The CDR3 sequence is 14 residues long. CDR3 sequence: CASLTSGGAETQYF. CDR3 DNA sequence: TGTGCCAGTCTGACTAGCGGGGGGGCGGAGACCCAGTACTTC.

The chain couples TRBV5-1 to TRBJ1-2; D is possibly TRBD1 (5 bases). Trimming took off 0 bases at V and 7 bases at J, with 16 bases between the two ends. The CDR3 runs to 15 residues. The germline V gene has CDR1 SGHRS and CDR2 YFSETQ. CDR3 residues: CASSLGPTGESGYTF. The CDR3 DNA is TGCGCCAGCAGCTTGGGACCCACGGGGGAATCTGGCTACACCTTC. Together with reference TRBV5-1 and TRBJ1-2, the CDR3 gives the full variable domain: KAGVTQTPRYLIKTRGQQVTLSCSPISGHRSVSWYQQTPGQGLQFLFEYFSETQRNKGNFPGRFSGRQFSNSRSEMNVSTLELGDSALYLCASSLGPTGESGYTFGSGTRLTVV.

The chain links TRBV4-2 to TRBJ1-4, with TRBD1 as a possible D gene (6 bases). With 0 bases removed from V and 5 bases from J, the gap between germline ends came to 16 bases. In germline, CDR1 is LGHNA, CDR2 YNFKEQ. The CDR3 is made up of 17 amino acids. CDR3 sequence: CASSQDRERRGNEKLFF. DNA of the CDR3: TGTGCCAGCAGCCAAGATAGGGAAAGGAGGGGGAATGAAAAACTGTTTTTT.

This chain connects TRBV29-1 to TRBJ1-2, with 12 bases that match TRBD1. The CDR3 has 15 residues. V was clipped by 0 bases and J by 7 bases; unmatched bases: 6. Germline lookup yields CDR1 SQVTM and CDR2 ANQGSEA. In DNA, the CDR3 is TGCAGCGTTGAAGATCCGGGACAGGGGGCACTTGGCTACACCTTC. Encoded protein: CSVEDPGQGALGYTF. The full variable domain, rest sourced from reference TRBV29-1 and TRBJ1-2, is SAVISQKPSRDICQRGTSLTIQCQVDSQVTMMFWYRQQPGQSLTLIATANQGSEATYESGFVIDKFPISRPNLTFSTLTVSNMSPEDSSIYLCSVEDPGQGALGYTFGSGTRLTVV.